This T cell receptor (beta chain) was documented in a study of blood T cell repertoires in COVID-19. As for the study in general: The cDNA or gDNA used as material had been derived from T cells, B-cell-depleted T cells, or PBMCs.

The CDR3 extends over 17 amino acids. Germline CDR1 SGHRS, CDR2 YFSETQ. Trimming removed 4 bases from V and 6 bases from J; junction bases left unmatched: 11. Clones were sequenced by immunoSEQ multiplex PCR, and TCRdb holds only the in-frame ones, with some missing. This repertoire shows hundreds of thousands of clones, 75% to 90% found once; its top ten account for around 1.4%. This clone was detected only once. The V gene is TRBV5-1, the J gene TRBJ2-2, with 11 bases lining up with TRBD1. The specimen sequenced was peripheral blood. The clonotype originates from a woman aged 25 to 39 with active or convalescent COVID-19. CDR3 sequence (DNA): TGCGCCAGCAGCCCGCACCCGGACAGGGGGCGGGCCGGGGAGCTGTTTTTT. It is translated as CASSPHPDRGRAGELFF. The variable domain in full, with the rest retrieved from reference TRBV5-1 and TRBJ2-2, is KAGVTQTPRYLIKTRGQQVTLSCSPISGHRSVSWYQQTPGQGLQFLFEYFSETQRNKGNFPGRFSGRQFSNSRSEMNVSTLELGDSALYLCASSPHPDRGRAGELFFGEGSRLTVL.